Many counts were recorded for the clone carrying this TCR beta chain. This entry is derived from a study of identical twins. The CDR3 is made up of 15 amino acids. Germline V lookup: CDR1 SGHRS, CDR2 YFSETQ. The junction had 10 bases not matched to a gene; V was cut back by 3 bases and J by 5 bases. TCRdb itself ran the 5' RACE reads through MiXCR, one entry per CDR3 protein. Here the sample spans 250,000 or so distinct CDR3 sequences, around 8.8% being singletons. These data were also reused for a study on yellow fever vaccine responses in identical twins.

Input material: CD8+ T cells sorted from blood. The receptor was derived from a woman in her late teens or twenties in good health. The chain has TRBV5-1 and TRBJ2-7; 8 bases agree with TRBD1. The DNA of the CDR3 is TGCGCCAGCAGCTACTGGACAGGGTTTGATGACGAGCAGTACTTC. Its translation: CASSYWTGFDDEQYF.